These 21 T cell receptor beta chains were all obtained from the same sample, sequenced in a study of cytomegalovirus exposure and HLA in healthy donors. Use of 60 Vbeta and 13 Jbeta primers characterized the PCR. Measured with immunoSEQ multiplex PCR; TCRdb has only the in-frame clones, and not every one. The sample gives about 120,000 clones, about four fifths of which show up once; roughly 9.2% is in the top ten. Specimen: PBMCs. These receptors originate from a female donor in good health and CMV-seropositive.

The chain uses TRBV27 and TRBJ2-3; tentatively, D is TRBD1 (5 bases). This CDR3 contains 15 residues. Germline CDR1 is MNHEY and CDR2 is SMNVEV (reference sequence). The V gene lost 3 bases and the J gene lost 2 bases, with 12 bases spanning the gap. CDR3 region: CASSLRRAITDTQYF. The CDR3 nucleotides read TGTGCCAGCAGTTTGCGCAGGGCGATCACAGATACGCAGTATTTT.

The chain links TRBV28 to TRBJ1-2; D is undetermined. V was pared by 2 bases and J by 4 bases, with 20 bases between. The CDR3 sequence is 17 residues long. Germline loops: CDR1 MDHEN, CDR2 SYDVKM. CDR3 residues: CASSLIPPVNSGYGYTF. The CDR3 nucleotides are TGTGCCAGCAGTTTAATCCCCCCCGTCAACTCAGGCTATGGCTACACCTTC.

The chain links TRBV30 to TRBJ2-1; 9 positions match TRBD1. The CDR3 length is 16 residues. Trimming removed 2 bases from V and 3 bases from J; junction bases left unmatched: 8. Germline assignment: CDR1 GTSNPN and CDR2 SVGIG (reference sequence). CDR3 region: CAWSYAGQGYYNEQFF. For the CDR3, the DNA is TGTGCCTGGAGTTACGCGGGACAGGGATACTACAATGAGCAGTTCTTC. Full variable domain (rest looked up from reference TRBV30 and TRBJ2-1): SQTIHQWPATLVQPVGSPLSLECTVEGTSNPNLYWYRQAAGRGLQLLFYSVGIGQISSEVPQNLSASRPQDRQFILSSKKLLLSDSGFYLCAWSYAGQGYYNEQFFGPGTRLTVL.

The V call is TRBV6-1, the J call TRBJ1-5; possibly TRBD1 for D (5 bases). With 10 bases removed from V and 7 bases from J, the gap between germline ends came to 20 bases. The germline gives CDR1 MNHNS, CDR2 SASEGT. The CDR3 contains 14 residues. This CDR3 reads CATLRDLMLQPQHF. The CDR3, as DNA: TGTGCCACCCTCAGGGATCTAATGTTGCAGCCCCAGCATTTT.

The V and J genes are TRBV27 and TRBJ1-6, with D uncertain. Germline V gene lookup returns CDR1 MNHEY and CDR2 SMNVEV (reference sequence). The germline V and J ends were trimmed by 4 bases and 9 bases, with 16 bases remaining between them. CDR3 length: 15 amino acids. CDR3 residues: CASSSGLWLGSPLHF. The CDR3 DNA sequence: TGTGCCAGCAGTTCCGGACTCTGGTTGGGTTCACCCCTCCACTTT.

V is TRBV10-3 and J is TRBJ1-1; D remains ambiguous. V was trimmed by 3 bases and J by 11 bases, leaving 13 bases between them. CDR1 and CDR2 from the germline V gene are ENHRY and SYGVKD. The CDR3 runs 12 residues. As DNA, the CDR3 is TGTGCCATCAGTGAAGGCGGGGAGGACGCTTTCTTT. It is translated as CAISEGGEDAFF.

J is TRBJ2-2 and V is TRBV27, with 8 positions matching TRBD1. CDR1 is MNHEY, CDR2 SMNVEV, per germline (reference sequence). J gave up 1 base and V 3 bases, and 7 bases lay outside the gene matches. The CDR3 sequence is 17 residues long. CDR3 in DNA: TGTGCCAGCAGTTTGTTCTCAGGGGGCCTGAACACCGGGGAGCTGTTTTTT. This encodes CASSLFSGGLNTGELFF.

The DNA of the CDR3 is TGCGCCAGCAGCCAAGAGAGGGGGTGGGACAATGAGCAGTTCTTC. This codes for CASSQERGWDNEQFF. V is TRBV4-3 and J is TRBJ2-1; D is perhaps TRBD1 (6 bases). V was shortened by 0 bases and J by 5 bases, with 11 bases between the two germline ends. The CDR3 is 15 residues long. Germline loops: CDR1 LGHNA, CDR2 YSLEER.

The V call is TRBV6-1, the J call TRBJ1-5, with D possibly being TRBD1 (5 bases). Trimming stripped 0 bases from V and 9 bases from J, with 9 bases between. The length of the CDR3 is 13 residues. CDR1 MNHNS and CDR2 SASEGT come from the germline V gene. CDR3 amino acids: CASSEAGGRPQHF. The CDR3 bases are TGTGCCAGCAGTGAAGCGGGGGGACGGCCCCAGCATTTT.

This clone has a handful of counts. The CDR3 protein is CASSIGGTGQPQHF. The CDR3 coding sequence is TGTGCCAGCAGCATAGGGGGGACAGGGCAGCCCCAGCATTTT. J is TRBJ1-5 and V is TRBV28, with 9 bases aligning to TRBD1. V shed 6 bases and J 7 bases; nucleotides not matched to a gene: 7. CDR3 length: 14 amino acids. From germline, CDR1 is MDHEN and CDR2 SYDVKM.

This clone has a single count. This chain links TRBV7-9 with TRBJ1-5; 8 bases are a match to TRBD1. The germline gives CDR1 SEHNR, CDR2 FQNEAQ (reference sequence). V shed 3 bases and J 4 bases; nucleotides not matched to a gene: 5. The CDR3 runs 15 residues. CDR3 residues: CASSFGTGLNQPQHF. The CDR3 region has the DNA TGTGCCAGCAGCTTTGGGACAGGATTAAATCAGCCCCAGCATTTT. Based on the CDR3 plus reference TRBV7-9 and TRBJ1-5, the full variable domain is DTGVSQNPRHKITKRGQNVTFRCDPISEHNRLYWYRQTLGQGPEFLTYFQNEAQLEKSRLLSDRFSAERPKGSFSTLEIQRTEQGDSAMYLCASSFGTGLNQPQHFGDGTRLSIL.

V and J are TRBV6-5 and TRBJ1-6; TRBD1 aligns across 9 bases. Germline V gene sequence: CDR1 MNHEY, CDR2 SVGAGI. The V gene end was trimmed by 5 bases and the J gene end by 6 bases; junction bases not matched to a gene: 5. The CDR3 contains 15 residues. This CDR3 reads CASSPAGQGNSPLHF. DNA of the CDR3: TGTGCCAGCAGTCCCGCGGGACAGGGTAATTCACCCCTCCACTTT.

V and J are TRBV29-1 and TRBJ2-3; no clear D. Germline assignment: CDR1 SQVTM and CDR2 ANQGSEA. Trimming took 1 base from V and 6 from J, leaving 5 bases between them. The CDR3 totals 11 residues. For the CDR3, the DNA is TGCAGCGTTGAAGGCCGGGATACGCAGTATTTT. This sequence encodes CSVEGRDTQYF.

Regarding this clone: In the same sample, other DNA sequences code for this CDR3. This chain links TRBV6-1 with TRBJ1-3; D gene unclear. Germline V gene data show CDR1 as MNHNS and CDR2 as SASEGT. The CDR3 loop spans 14 amino acids. Trimming cost V 2 bases and J 4 bases, with 9 bases left between them. CDR3 nucleotide sequence: TGTGCCAGCAGTGAAAGAGGGAGCGGAAACACCATATATTTT. Encoded protein: CASSERGSGNTIYF.

The gene calls are TRBV7-9 and TRBJ1-2; 7 bases match TRBD1. Per the germline V gene, CDR1 is SEHNR and CDR2 is FQNEAQ (reference sequence). This CDR3 contains 14 residues. J gave up 8 bases and V 1 base, and 7 bases lay outside the gene matches. In nucleotides, the CDR3 is TGTGCCAGCAGCTTAGGACAGGGACTGATCGGCTACACCTTC. Its protein product is CASSLGQGLIGYTF.

The rearrangement joins TRBV5-6 to TRBJ1-2, with 8 positions matching TRBD1. Germline V lookup: CDR1 SGHDT, CDR2 YYEEEE. This CDR3 is built from 15 residues. V dropped 3 bases and J dropped 4; count of bases not matched to a gene: 8. The CDR3 sequence is CASSSDRAFFYGYTF. The CDR3, as DNA: TGTGCCAGCAGCTCGGACAGGGCTTTTTTCTATGGCTACACCTTC.

This clone appeared a few times. This sequence joins TRBV5-1 and TRBJ1-1; the D gene is possibly TRBD1 (6 bases). CDR1 is SGHRS and CDR2 is YFSETQ in the germline V gene. The CDR3 consists of 15 residues. Trimming took off 2 bases at V and 2 bases at J, with 13 bases between the two ends. The CDR3 coding sequence is TGCGCCAGCAGCTTTAGCCCAGGGACAAACACTGAAGCTTTCTTT. It specifies CASSFSPGTNTEAFF.

CDR3 loop: CATSRDPGGPDTQYF. DNA for the CDR3: TGTGCCACCAGCAGAGACCCGGGGGGCCCGGATACGCAGTATTTT. The rearrangement joins TRBV15 to TRBJ2-3, with D perhaps matching TRBD2 (7 bases). The CDR3 contains 15 residues. CDR1 is LNHNV, CDR2 YYDKDF, per germline (reference sequence). V shed 0 bases and J shed 6 bases, with 13 bases lying between them. Full variable domain (rest looked up from reference TRBV15 and TRBJ2-3): DAMVIQNPRYQVTQFGKPVTLSCSQTLNHNVMYWYQQKSSQAPKLLFHYYDKDFNNEADTPDNFQSRRPNTSFCFLDIRSPGLGDTAMYLCATSRDPGGPDTQYFGPGTRLTVL.

CDR3 sequence reads: CASSTGQGTDTQYF. In DNA form, the CDR3 reads TGTGCCAGCAGCACAGGACAGGGCACAGATACGCAGTATTTT. The V gene is TRBV28, the J gene TRBJ2-3, with 7 bases aligning to TRBD1. From germline, CDR1 is MDHEN and CDR2 SYDVKM. With 6 bases clipped from V and 1 base from J, the junction kept 4 bases outside the gene matches. CDR3 length: 14 residues.

The rearrangement uses TRBV18 and TRBJ1-1; 7 bases match TRBD1. The V gene end was trimmed by 3 bases and the J gene end by 5 bases; junction bases not matched to a gene: 9. CDR3 length equals 15 residues. The germline gives CDR1 KGHSH, CDR2 LQKENI. CDR3 residues: CASSPPGTVSTEAFF. In DNA, the CDR3 is TGTGCCAGCTCACCCCCCGGGACAGTCTCTACTGAAGCTTTCTTT.

The V gene is TRBV5-4, the J gene TRBJ2-2; maybe TRBD1 (6 bases). This CDR3 contains 15 residues. Germline V lookup: CDR1 SGHNT, CDR2 YYREEE (reference sequence). The V and J ends lost 2 bases and 6 bases respectively, with 14 bases between them. Here the CDR3 reads CASSFENRVAGELFF. CDR3 in DNA: TGTGCCAGCAGCTTCGAAAACAGGGTTGCCGGGGAGCTGTTTTTT.